A single sample gave rise to the 27 T cell receptor beta chains below, sequenced in a study of graft-versus-host responses after intestinal transplantation (dated by TCRdb to the early 2020s). The library was generated by the immunoSEQ multiplex PCR assay. TCRdb re-hosts the immuneACCESS table, in-frame sequences only. Its copies lack some clones; in the studies checked, an unresolved V gene accounts for under half of them, and the cause for the rest is not known. In all, the sample holds some 39,000 clones, and approximately 93% of those were seen once. The top ten clones comprise about 3.6% of the sample. The specimen comprised PBMCs, sampled 734 days after intestinal transplantation. These receptors all come from a human patient who received an intestinal transplant, so some T cells may come from the graft donor.

V and J are TRBV25-1 and TRBJ2-2, with a weak D call TRBD1 (5 bases). Germline lookup yields CDR1 MGHDK and CDR2 SYGVNS. The CDR3 spans 15 residues. V shed 7 bases and J shed 3 bases, with 15 bases lying between them. The CDR3 sequence: CASKQGALDTGELFF. The CDR3 region has the DNA TGTGCCAGCAAGCAAGGGGCCCTCGACACCGGGGAGCTGTTTTTT.

The chain carries TRBV27 and TRBJ2-7; 7 bases map to TRBD2. This CDR3 is built from 14 residues. V was pared by 6 bases and J by 2 bases, with 7 bases of the junction left unmatched. CDR1 is MNHEY and CDR2 is SMNVEV in the germline V gene (reference sequence). The CDR3 loop is CASRGLKHPYEQYF. The CDR3 DNA sequence: TGTGCCAGCAGGGGACTAAAACACCCCTACGAGCAGTACTTC.

The chain employs TRBV28 and TRBJ1-6; no reliable D call. Trimming left V 6 bases short and J 7 bases short, with 16 bases between. Germline assignment: CDR1 MDHEN and CDR2 SYDVKM. The CDR3 consists of 15 residues. CDR3 residues: CASSPLGGRNSPLHF. The CDR3 DNA reads TGTGCCAGCAGCCCCCTGGGAGGGAGGAATTCACCCCTCCACTTT.

This sequence joins TRBV6-1 and TRBJ1-3; no clear D gene. Germline lookup yields CDR1 MNHNS and CDR2 SASEGT. V dropped 0 bases and J dropped 8 bases, with 2 bases sitting between them. The CDR3 is made up of 11 amino acids. The CDR3 DNA is TGTGCCAGCAGTGAAGCGGACACCATATATTTT. The encoded protein is CASSEADTIYF.

The chain joins TRBV29-1 to TRBJ2-1; 10 bases are a match to TRBD2. Germline values: CDR1 SQVTM, CDR2 ANQGSEA. CDR3 length: 14 amino acids. V shed 1 base, J shed 8 bases, and the junction held 5 bases outside the gene matches. CDR3 coding DNA: TGCAGCGTTGAAGGGCTAGCGGGGGTAGATGAGCAGTTCTTC. Its translation is CSVEGLAGVDEQFF.

The genes are TRBV5-5 and TRBJ1-4; possible D gene TRBD1, 5 bases. CDR1 is SGHKS and CDR2 is YYEKEE in the germline V gene (reference sequence). The CDR3 length is 16 residues. V dropped 2 bases and J dropped 0 bases, with 11 bases sitting between them. The CDR3 nucleotides read TGTGCCAGCAGCTTCTCGGCGGGGGCAACTAATGAAAAACTGTTTTTT. Protein product: CASSFSAGATNEKLFF.

The chain couples TRBV7-7 to TRBJ2-2; D ambiguous. This CDR3 comprises 16 residues. V was shortened by 1 base and J by 1 base, with 10 bases between the two germline ends. From germline, CDR1 is SSHAT and CDR2 FNYEAQ (reference sequence). In nucleotides, the CDR3 is TGTGCCAGCAGCTTAGTGGAGTGGGGGAACACCGGGGAGCTGTTTTTT. Translating gives CASSLVEWGNTGELFF.

The chain combines TRBV6-5 with TRBJ2-1; D possibly corresponds to TRBD2 (5 bases). The CDR3 runs to 14 residues. Trimming shortened V by 0 bases and J by 5 bases, and 8 bases separated the two germline ends. Germline V lookup: CDR1 MNHEY, CDR2 SVGAGI. The CDR3 DNA sequence: TGTGCCAGCAGTTACTCTAGCGCAAACAATGAGCAGTTCTTC. Its translation: CASSYSSANNEQFF.

This chain connects TRBV11-2 to TRBJ2-2, with 7 positions matching TRBD2. J lost 4 bases, V lost 4 bases, and 6 bases had no gene match. The CDR3 runs to 15 residues. Germline V gene lookup returns CDR1 SGHAT and CDR2 FQNNGV. CDR3 loop: CASSSREWGTGELFF. The CDR3, as DNA: TGTGCCAGCAGCTCGCGGGAGTGGGGCACCGGGGAGCTGTTTTTT.

V usage is TRBV12-5 and J usage is TRBJ1-5; D is uncertain. The CDR3 has 13 residues. Deletions cut 1 base from V and 7 bases from J, with 8 bases between. Germline V gene data show CDR1 as LGHNT and CDR2 as FRNRAP. As DNA, the CDR3 is TGTGCTAGTGGTTTGGATCAGCGGCAGCCCCAGCATTTT. Translated: CASGLDQRQPQHF.

The V and J genes are TRBV5-6 and TRBJ2-1; 7 bases align to TRBD2. The V gene's germline CDR1 is SGHDT and CDR2 YYEEEE. Losses at the gene ends were 2 bases for V and 4 bases for J; bases not matched to a gene: 6. CDR3 size: 15 residues. The CDR3 sequence is CASSFRASGYNEQFF. CDR3 DNA sequence: TGTGCCAGCAGCTTTAGGGCTAGCGGTTACAATGAGCAGTTCTTC. Together with reference TRBV5-6 and TRBJ2-1, the CDR3 gives the full variable domain: DAGVTQSPTHLIKTRGQQVTLRCSPKSGHDTVSWYQQALGQGPQFIFQYYEEEERQRGNFPDRFSGHQFPNYSSELNVNALLLGDSALYLCASSFRASGYNEQFFGPGTRLTVL.

This clone came up a few times. J is TRBJ1-5 and V is TRBV6-1; D remains ambiguous. V was clipped by 3 bases and J by 9 bases, with 9 bases between them. The length of the CDR3 is 12 residues. Germline loops: CDR1 MNHNS, CDR2 SASEGT. CDR3 in amino acids: CASSDNKGPQHF. In nucleotides, the CDR3 is TGTGCCAGCAGTGATAATAAAGGGCCCCAGCATTTT.

V and J are TRBV6-1 and TRBJ2-1, with TRBD2 identical over 15 bases. The germline CDR1 and CDR2 sequences are MNHNS and SASEGT. The CDR3 totals 15 residues. J was trimmed by 6 bases and V by 6 bases; bases with no gene match: 3. In DNA form, the CDR3 reads TGTGCCAGCAGACTGGGACTAGCGGGGGGCAATGAGCAGTTCTTC. It is translated as CASRLGLAGGNEQFF.

The chain uses TRBV29-1 and TRBJ2-1, with TRBD2 matching 11 bases. The V gene end was trimmed by 6 bases and the J gene end by 7 bases; junction bases not matched to a gene: 8. Germline assignment: CDR1 SQVTM and CDR2 ANQGSEA. The CDR3 is 14 amino acids. The CDR3: CSVRPGLAANEQFF. CDR3 coding DNA: TGCAGCGTCCGACCGGGACTAGCGGCAAATGAGCAGTTCTTC.

This rearrangement joins TRBV11-2 to TRBJ1-1; maybe TRBD1 (6 bases). Germline V gives CDR1 SGHAT, CDR2 FQNNGV. CDR3 size: 13 residues. V was cut by 2 bases and J by 6 bases, with 10 bases left in between. This CDR3 is CASSLTGTPEAFF. The CDR3 bases are TGTGCCAGCAGCTTAACGGGGACACCTGAAGCTTTCTTT.

The chain carries TRBV4-1 and TRBJ2-7, with D possibly TRBD2 on 5 matching bases. The V end was cut by 3 bases, the J end by 3 bases, with 24 bases between. Per germline, CDR1 MGHRA and CDR2 YSYEKL. CDR3 length: 18 residues. CDR3 DNA sequence: TGCGCCAGCAGCCAGGTCCCCCCTCTCGGACTCTTTGACTACGAGCAGTACTTC. Translating it yields CASSQVPPLGLFDYEQYF.

The chain has TRBV11-3 and TRBJ2-3; D is perhaps TRBD2 (5 bases). CDR1 is SGHNT, CDR2 YENEEA, per germline. V lost 2 bases, J lost 2 bases, and 11 bases lay in between. The CDR3 runs to 15 residues. The CDR3 reads CASSLRERTTDTQYF. The CDR3 coding sequence is TGTGCCAGCAGCTTAAGGGAGCGAACCACAGATACGCAGTATTTT.

CDR3 protein: CASSEGGPGTEAFF. The CDR3 DNA reads as TGTGCCAGCAGTGAGGGGGGGCCGGGGACTGAAGCTTTCTTT. The chain is built from TRBV2 and TRBJ1-1, with D perhaps matching TRBD1 (6 bases). Between the trimmed V and J ends, which lost 3 bases and 5 bases, there was a span of 13 bases. CDR1 and CDR2 (germline): SNHLY, FYNNEI. CDR3 length equals 14 residues.

This clone has just a few counts. The chain has TRBV9 and TRBJ2-2; D assignment may be TRBD1 or TRBD2 (6 bases each). There are 15 residues in the CDR3. V lost 1 base to trimming and J lost 3 bases, with 10 bases between them. The V gene's germline CDR1 is SGDLS and CDR2 YYNGEE. The CDR3, as DNA: TGTGCCAGCAGCGTATCGGGGGCCGACACCGGGGAGCTGTTTTTT. Residues: CASSVSGADTGELFF. Drawing the rest from reference TRBV9 and TRBJ2-2, the complete variable domain is DSGVTQTPKHLITATGQRVTLRCSPRSGDLSVYWYQQSLDQGLQFLIQYYNGEERAKGNILERFSAQQFPDLHSELNLSSLELGDSALYFCASSVSGADTGELFFGEGSRLTVL.

This clone was picked up a small number of times. This chain connects TRBV10-1 to TRBJ2-7, with a tentative D call TRBD1 (6 bases). V lost 5 bases, J lost 4 bases, and 6 bases lay in between. CDR3 length: 11 residues. Germline V gene lookup returns CDR1 WNHNN and CDR2 SYGVQD (reference sequence). The CDR3 region is CASSQGYEQYF. As DNA, the CDR3 is TGCGCCAGCAGTCAGGGGTACGAGCAGTACTTC.

The rearrangement joins TRBV9 to TRBJ1-1, with D maybe TRBD1 (5 bases). CDR1 is SGDLS, CDR2 YYNGEE, per germline. The CDR3 runs to 14 residues. The ends were cut back, 2 bases at V and 3 bases at J, with 11 bases in the middle. CDR3: CASSVGPRDTEAFF. The CDR3, as DNA: TGTGCCAGCAGCGTGGGGCCCAGGGACACTGAAGCTTTCTTT. Drawing the rest from reference TRBV9 and TRBJ1-1, the complete variable domain is DSGVTQTPKHLITATGQRVTLRCSPRSGDLSVYWYQQSLDQGLQFLIQYYNGEERAKGNILERFSAQQFPDLHSELNLSSLELGDSALYFCASSVGPRDTEAFFGQGTRLTVV.

This chain uses TRBV10-2 with TRBJ2-1; D not resolved. V lost 1 base and J lost 12, with 13 bases in between. CDR1 and CDR2 (germline): WSHSY, SAAADI. This CDR3 region has 13 residues. The CDR3 DNA follows: TGCGCCAGCAGTGAGTTCCCCGTCGTCGGGCAGTTCTTC. Translated, it gives CASSEFPVVGQFF.

The chain couples TRBV9 to TRBJ2-3; TRBD2 is a possible D gene (6 bases). V dropped 0 bases and J dropped 0 bases, with 17 bases sitting between them. The CDR3 is 18 residues long. Germline V CDR1 and CDR2: SGDLS, YYNGEE. The CDR3 loop is CASSVEVGRAGSTDTQYF. In DNA form, the CDR3 reads TGTGCCAGCAGCGTAGAAGTGGGCAGGGCGGGGAGCACAGATACGCAGTATTTT.

CDR3: CASGLEGQPQHF. DNA of the CDR3: TGTGCTAGTGGTTTGGAAGGACAGCCCCAGCATTTT. V gene TRBV12-5 combines with J gene TRBJ1-5; the D is unclear. Trimming removed 1 base at V and 7 bases at J, with 5 bases between. The length of the CDR3 is 12 residues. Germline V gene sequence: CDR1 LGHNT, CDR2 FRNRAP. Supplemented by reference TRBV12-5 and TRBJ1-5, the full variable domain reads DARVTQTPRHKVTEMGQEVTMRCQPILGHNTVFWYRQTMMQGLELLAYFRNRAPLDDSGMPKDRFSAEMPDATLATLKIQPSEPRDSAVYFCASGLEGQPQHFGDGTRLSIL.

In the case of this clone: Other DNA sequences in the same sample also yield this CDR3. The chain employs TRBV6-5 and TRBJ2-7, with 9 bases fitting TRBD1. CDR3 length equals 13 residues. Germline V gene data show CDR1 as MNHEY and CDR2 as SVGAGI. V dropped 6 bases and J dropped 7; count of bases not matched to a gene: 7. CDR3 in DNA: TGTGCCAGCAGCTCACAGGGGGCGGGAGAGCAGTACTTC. Translated: CASSSQGAGEQYF.

V and J are TRBV28 and TRBJ2-7; 7 bases are a match to TRBD1. This CDR3 is 15 amino acids long. Germline CDR1 MDHEN, CDR2 SYDVKM. V shed 6 bases and J 3 bases; nucleotides not matched to a gene: 11. CDR3 in DNA: TGTGCCAGCAGCCATATGACAGGGACCATCTACGAGCAGTACTTC. It yields the protein CASSHMTGTIYEQYF. Looking up the rest from reference TRBV28 and TRBJ2-7 gives the full variable domain: DVKVTQSSRYLVKRTGEKVFLECVQDMDHENMFWYRQDPGLGLRLIYFSYDVKMKEKGDIPEGYSVSREKKERFSLILESASTNQTSMYLCASSHMTGTIYEQYFGPGTRLTVT.

The V call is TRBV29-1, the J call TRBJ1-1; TRBD1 might be the D (6 bases). The CDR3 length is 15 residues. In germline, CDR1 is SQVTM, CDR2 ANQGSEA. V lost 7 bases, J lost 0 bases, and 18 bases lay in between. CDR3 nucleotide sequence: TGCAGCGCCGAGGGGGGGGTTTACGTGAACACTGAAGCTTTCTTT. Translated: CSAEGGVYVNTEAFF.